Listed below are T cell receptor beta chains from one sample, sequenced in a study of T-cell memory formation after mild COVID-19. Using its own MiXCR run on the 5' RACE reads, TCRdb lists one record per CDR3 protein. This sample has 200,000 to 250,000 distinct CDR3 sequences, with approximately 15% found just once. The sample taken for sequencing was PBMCs or a T cell subset sorted from them (not recorded which). These TCRs come from an adult woman who had mild COVID-19 (a few samples of this study predate the infection). Cell type and time point are not known. CDR3s include the opening cysteine and the closing phenylalanine or tryptophan. The D gene is left open where the match is weak. The size of a clone is reported for some rows only, either as once, few or many, or as a class for expanded clones.

D gene	V gene	clone size	J gene	CDR3 DNA	CDR3 protein
-	TRBV5-1	few	TRBJ2-5	TGCGCCAGCAGCCGGGGGAGTGCCAGGGAGACCCAGTACTTC	CASSRGSARETQYF
TRBD1	TRBV5-1	-	TRBJ2-2	TGCGCCAGCAGGGATGGACAGGGGTACACCGGGGAGCTGTTTTTT	CASRDGQGYTGELFF
-	TRBV21-1	-	TRBJ1-1	TGTGCCAGAGGGGTAACTGAAGCTTTCTTT	CARGVTEAFF
TRBD2	TRBV5-1	-	TRBJ2-7	TGCGCCAGCAGCTTGATTGCGGGGGGGAGTAGTCTGTCCTACGAGCAGTACTTC	CASSLIAGGSSLSYEQYF
-	TRBV2	-	TRBJ2-2	TGTGCCAGCAGTGAGGGCAGGTTGGGCGGGGAGCTGTTTTTT	CASSEGRLGGELFF
-	TRBV7-8	few	TRBJ1-2	TGTGCCAGCAGCCCGCGGACAGCCTATGGCTACACCTTC	CASSPRTAYGYTF
TRBD1	TRBV6-2/TRBV6-3	few	TRBJ1-2	TGTGCCAGCAGTTCCCGGGACAGCCGCTATGGCTACACCTTC	CASSSRDSRYGYTF
-	TRBV5-1	many	TRBJ2-7	TGCGCCAGCAGCTTGCTTTCCGCAGGAAGCTCCTACGAGCAGTACTTC	CASSLLSAGSSYEQYF
-	TRBV7-9	-	TRBJ2-3	TGTGCCACCTCCTCTAGGGAGCCCCTGGGCGATACGCAGTATTTT	CATSSREPLGDTQYF
TRBD1	TRBV12-3/TRBV12-4	-	TRBJ1-2	TGTGCCAGCAGCCGAAGACAGGGGAAATCGGGGCATTTAATTGGCTACACCTTC	CASSRRQGKSGHLIGYTF
TRBD1	TRBV5-1	few	TRBJ2-1	TGCGCCAGCAGCCCGACAGGGGGCGTCCGGCCACCCGATTACAATGAGCAGTTCTTC	CASSPTGGVRPPDYNEQFF
TRBD1	TRBV9	-	TRBJ2-7	TGTGCCAGCAGCTCACAGGGGGCCTACGAGCAGTACTTC	CASSSQGAYEQYF
-	TRBV7-8	few	TRBJ1-2	TGTGCCAGCAGCTTAACGGGGGGGATTCATGGCTACACCTTC	CASSLTGGIHGYTF
-	TRBV5-5	-	TRBJ2-3	TGTGCCAGCAGCTTTATAGGGGCAGATACGCAGTATTTT	CASSFIGADTQYF
TRBD2	TRBV20-1	few	TRBJ2-3	TGCAGTGCTAGAGATAGGCGGGGGTTCACAGATACGCAGTATTTT	CSARDRRGFTDTQYF
-	TRBV12-3/TRBV12-4	few	TRBJ2-2	TGTGCCGGGCAGGGGTTCCCCGGGGAGCTGTTTTTT	CAGQGFPGELFF
TRBD2	TRBV6-4	many	TRBJ2-1	TGTGCCAGCAGCGCCCGTTGGGAGCGGGGGGAGGGTGAGCAGTTCTTC	CASSARWERGEGEQFF
TRBD2	TRBV19	-	TRBJ2-3	TGTGCCAGTAGTATTGGGAGGGACGCGCAGTATTTT	CASSIGRDAQYF
-	TRBV10-3	-	TRBJ2-2	TGTGCCATCAGTGCGGACGGTATCACCGGGGAGCTGTTTTTT	CAISADGITGELFF
TRBD2	TRBV7-6	-	TRBJ2-1	TGTGCCAGCAGCTTTAGGACTAGCGGGGGGCCCTACAATGAGCAGTTCTTC	CASSFRTSGGPYNEQFF
-	TRBV3-1	-	TRBJ2-1	TGTGCCAGCAGCCAGGGGGGATGGCGGTTCTTC	CASSQGGWRFF
-	TRBV10-3	many	TRBJ1-2	TGTGCCATCAGTTCCGGGGCAGAGGCCGGCTACACCTTC	CAISSGAEAGYTF
TRBD2	TRBV11-2	once	TRBJ2-5	TGTGCCAGCAGCTTAGGGACTAGTAGTTGGTCCCCGCAAGAGACCCAGTACTTC	CASSLGTSSWSPQETQYF
-	TRBV2	few	TRBJ2-7	TGTGCCAGCAGAATCACCTACGAGCAGTACTTC	CASRITYEQYF
TRBD1	TRBV12-3/TRBV12-4	few	TRBJ2-7	TGTGCCAGCAGAACGGGACAGGGGAGCGACGAGCAGTACTTC	CASRTGQGSDEQYF
-	TRBV12-3/TRBV12-4	-	TRBJ2-5	TGTGCCAGCAGTTTACCCCGGGGGAGACAAGAGACCCAGTACTTC	CASSLPRGRQETQYF